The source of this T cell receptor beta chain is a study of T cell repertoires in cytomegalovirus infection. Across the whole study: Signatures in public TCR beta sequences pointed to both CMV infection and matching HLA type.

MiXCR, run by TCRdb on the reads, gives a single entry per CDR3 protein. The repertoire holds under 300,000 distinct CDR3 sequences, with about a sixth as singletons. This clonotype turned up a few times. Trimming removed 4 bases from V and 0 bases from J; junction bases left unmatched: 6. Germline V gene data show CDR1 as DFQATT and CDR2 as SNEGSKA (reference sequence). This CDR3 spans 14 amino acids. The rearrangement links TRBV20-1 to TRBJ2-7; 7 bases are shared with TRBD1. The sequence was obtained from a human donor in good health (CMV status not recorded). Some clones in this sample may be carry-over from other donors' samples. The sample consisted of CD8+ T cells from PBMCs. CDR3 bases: TGCAGTGCTACCGACAGGGAAAGCTCCTACGAGCAGTACTTC. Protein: CSATDRESSYEQYF.